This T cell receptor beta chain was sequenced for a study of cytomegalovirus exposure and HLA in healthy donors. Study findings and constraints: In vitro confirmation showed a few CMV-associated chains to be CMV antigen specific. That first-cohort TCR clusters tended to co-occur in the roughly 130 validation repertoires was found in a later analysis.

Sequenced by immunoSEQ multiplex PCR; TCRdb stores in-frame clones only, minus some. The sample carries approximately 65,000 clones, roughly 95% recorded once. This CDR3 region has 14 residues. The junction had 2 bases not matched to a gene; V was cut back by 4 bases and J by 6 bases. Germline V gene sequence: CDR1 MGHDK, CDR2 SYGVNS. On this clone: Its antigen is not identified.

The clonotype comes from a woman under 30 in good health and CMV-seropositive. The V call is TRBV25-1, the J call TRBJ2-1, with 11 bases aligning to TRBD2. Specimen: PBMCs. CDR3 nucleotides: TGTGCCAGCAGTGGACTAGCGGGAAGCAATGAGCAGTTCTTC. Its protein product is CASSGLAGSNEQFF.